This passage covers 24 T cell receptor beta chains from one sample sequenced in a study of control samples from healthy donors and cancer patients. The method was immunoSEQ multiplex PCR; TCRdb's version includes in-frame clones alone and lacks a portion of them. The sample has about 98,000 clones, roughly 86% seen once; the top ten hold 2% to 2.5%. The sample consisted of blood. The receptors here all came from a man between 60 and 75 years old in good health.

V and J are TRBV7-6 and TRBJ2-5; 15 positions agree with TRBD2. The CDR3 totals 18 residues. J lost 0 bases, V lost 5 bases, and 7 bases had no gene match. Per the germline V gene, CDR1 is SGHVS and CDR2 is FNYEAQ. CDR3 nucleotides: TGTGCCAGCAGCGTATATTGGACTAGCGGGAGGGACCAAGAGACCCAGTACTTC. It is translated as CASSVYWTSGRDQETQYF.

The V and J genes are TRBV19 and TRBJ2-1; 10 bases agree with TRBD2. V trimming: 6 bases; J trimming: 0 bases; junction bases outside the gene matches: 14. The CDR3 contains 19 residues. CDR1 is LNHDA, CDR2 SQIVND, per germline (reference sequence). DNA of the CDR3: TGTGCCAGTAGCCTTAGGGGTAGCGGGGGGCCGAGCTCCTACAATGAGCAGTTCTTC. Encoded protein: CASSLRGSGGPSSYNEQFF.

The chain joins TRBV11-2 to TRBJ2-4; the match to TRBD1 covers 7 bases. Unmatched junction bases numbered 15, after V lost 0 bases and J lost 1 base. Germline V lookup: CDR1 SGHAT, CDR2 FQNNGV. CDR3 size: 20 residues. This chain's CDR3 is CASSLETTGELRFAKNIQYF. The CDR3 DNA sequence: TGTGCCAGCAGCTTAGAGACAACAGGGGAACTTCGATTTGCCAAAAACATTCAGTACTTC.

The chain recombines TRBV6-5 with TRBJ1-2; tentative D call: TRBD1 (5 bases). Trimming took 5 bases from V and 4 from J, leaving 11 bases between them. Germline V gives CDR1 MNHEY, CDR2 SVGAGI. The length of the CDR3 is 13 residues. For the CDR3, the DNA is TGTGCCAGCAGTCTTACAGGATTCTATGGCTACACCTTC. This encodes CASSLTGFYGYTF.

This sequence joins TRBV6-6 and TRBJ1-4; weak D call: TRBD1 (5 bases). V lost 8 bases to trimming and J lost 2 bases, with 15 bases between them. The CDR3 is made up of 15 amino acids. Germline CDR1 reads MNHNY; CDR2 reads SVGAGI (reference sequence). CDR3 protein: CASLTGVSTNEKLFF. The CDR3 DNA follows: TGTGCCAGCCTGACGGGGGTGTCGACTAATGAAAAACTGTTTTTT.

The chain has TRBV5-1 and TRBJ2-4; tentatively, D is TRBD1 or TRBD2 (5 bases each). Germline V gene lookup returns CDR1 SGHRS and CDR2 YFSETQ. V was cut by 2 bases and J by 9 bases, with 12 bases left in between. This CDR3 comprises 13 residues. The CDR3 region is CASSFYEGTIQYF. In nucleotides, the CDR3 is TGCGCCAGCAGCTTCTACGAGGGGACCATTCAGTACTTC. Variable domain in full (rest from reference TRBV5-1 and TRBJ2-4): KAGVTQTPRYLIKTRGQQVTLSCSPISGHRSVSWYQQTPGQGLQFLFEYFSETQRNKGNFPGRFSGRQFSNSRSEMNVSTLELGDSALYLCASSFYEGTIQYFGAGTRLSVL.

The chain uses TRBV14 and TRBJ1-1; D unclear. Germline values: CDR1 SGHDN, CDR2 FVKESK. The germline V and J ends were trimmed by 3 bases and 6 bases, with 14 bases remaining between them. The CDR3 has 14 residues. For the CDR3, the DNA is TGTGCCAGCAGCCAGGCCGGGTTTTCGGCTGAAGCTTTCTTT. This gives the protein CASSQAGFSAEAFF.

V gene TRBV5-1 combines with J gene TRBJ2-7; 7 bases fit TRBD2. The V and J ends lost 4 bases and 7 bases, in that order; junction bases with no gene match: 8. The CDR3 covers 13 residues. The germline gives CDR1 SGHRS, CDR2 YFSETQ. This CDR3 reads CASSHGLELEQYF. CDR3 in DNA: TGCGCCAGCAGCCATGGACTAGAACTGGAGCAGTACTTC. Full variable domain (remainder filled in from reference TRBV5-1 and TRBJ2-7): KAGVTQTPRYLIKTRGQQVTLSCSPISGHRSVSWYQQTPGQGLQFLFEYFSETQRNKGNFPGRFSGRQFSNSRSEMNVSTLELGDSALYLCASSHGLELEQYFGPGTRLTVT.

Comment on this clone: A junction boundary mismatches the germline segment, possibly from a read error. The V gene is TRBV7-7, the J gene TRBJ2-2, with 10 bases identical to TRBD2. The length of the CDR3 is 14 residues. CDR1 SSHAT and CDR2 FNYEAQ come from the germline V gene (reference sequence). The CDR3 sequence is CASSQGLATGELFF. The CDR3, as DNA: TGTGCTAGCAGCCAGGGACTAGCGACCGGGGAGCTGTTTTTT.

The chain uses TRBV5-1 and TRBJ2-5; no clear D. The CDR3 extends over 13 amino acids. V was trimmed by 4 bases and J by 2 bases, leaving 9 bases between them. Germline CDR1 reads SGHRS; CDR2 reads YFSETQ. The CDR3 DNA is TGCGCCAGCAGCGGGGAACTGCAAGAGACCCAGTACTTC. Its protein product is CASSGELQETQYF.

The chain joins TRBV5-1 to TRBJ2-7, with D hard to call. Trimming removed 0 bases at V and 3 bases at J, with 7 bases between. This CDR3 has 13 amino acids. Looked up from germline, CDR1 is SGHRS and CDR2 is YFSETQ. CDR3 amino acids: CASSLGQDYEQYF. For the CDR3, the DNA is TGCGCCAGCAGCTTGGGTCAGGACTACGAGCAGTACTTC. The full variable domain, completed using reference TRBV5-1 and TRBJ2-7, is KAGVTQTPRYLIKTRGQQVTLSCSPISGHRSVSWYQQTPGQGLQFLFEYFSETQRNKGNFPGRFSGRQFSNSRSEMNVSTLELGDSALYLCASSLGQDYEQYFGPGTRLTVT.

This chain uses TRBV3-1 (or the pseudogene TRBV3-2) with TRBJ2-7; TRBD2 matches at 9 bases. The CDR3 loop spans 15 amino acids. Germline CDR1 reads LGHDT; CDR2 reads YNNKEL (reference sequence). J gave up 2 bases and V 4 bases, and 6 bases lay outside the gene matches. The CDR3 loop is CASSRRLAEPYEQYF. CDR3 sequence (DNA): TGTGCCAGCAGCCGCCGACTAGCGGAACCCTACGAGCAGTACTTC.

The chain carries TRBV20-1 and TRBJ1-1; no definite D call. The CDR3 extends over 13 amino acids. CDR1 is DFQATT and CDR2 is SNEGSKA in the germline V gene (reference sequence). Trimming removed 3 bases from V and 6 bases from J, with 14 bases in between. The CDR3 reads CSASPAARPEAFF. Written as DNA, the CDR3 is TGCAGTGCTAGTCCGGCAGCCAGGCCTGAAGCTTTCTTT.

This chain links TRBV30 with TRBJ1-5; no reliable D call. V lost 0 bases and J 7 bases, leaving 10 bases between the germline ends. The CDR3 is made up of 13 amino acids. CDR1 is GTSNPN and CDR2 is SVGIG in the germline V gene (reference sequence). The chain's CDR3 is CAWSVQRDQPQHF. The CDR3 region has the DNA TGTGCCTGGAGTGTTCAGAGAGACCAGCCCCAGCATTTT.

The chain couples TRBV11-2 to TRBJ1-1; weak D call: TRBD1 (6 bases). The V gene's germline CDR1 is SGHAT and CDR2 FQNNGV. V was pared by 1 base and J by 1 base, with 13 bases between. The CDR3 totals 16 residues. The CDR3 nucleotides are TGTGCCAGCAGCTTAGGGGTGGGGGCGCGGAACACTGAAGCTTTCTTT. Translated: CASSLGVGARNTEAFF.

This chain joins TRBV6-6 and TRBJ2-3; 7 bases match TRBD2. After removal of 10 bases from V and 4 bases from J, the junction contained 17 bases not matched to a gene. This CDR3 has 16 amino acids. Looked up from germline, CDR1 is MNHNY and CDR2 is SVGAGI (reference sequence). CDR3 coding DNA: TGTGCCACCGTTATTTGGGGGAGGGGAAGTCCAGATACGCAGTATTTT. Its translation is CATVIWGRGSPDTQYF.

The gene calls are TRBV24-1 and TRBJ2-1; D is undetermined. The V and J ends lost 4 bases and 6 bases respectively, with 15 bases between them. Germline CDR1 KGHDR, CDR2 SFDVKD. This CDR3 has 15 residues. In DNA form, the CDR3 reads TGTGCCACCAGTGAGGACGGCCTGGCTACCAATGAGCAGTTCTTC. Residues: CATSEDGLATNEQFF.

This chain uses TRBV10-3 with TRBJ2-7; D ambiguous. The CDR3 runs to 13 residues. V lost 0 bases and J 6 bases, leaving 9 bases between the germline ends. The V gene's germline CDR1 is ENHRY and CDR2 SYGVKD. In nucleotides, the CDR3 is TGTGCCATCAGTGAGTCGCTTACGAGCGAGCAGTACTTC. It translates to CAISESLTSEQYF.

The chain combines TRBV9 with TRBJ2-6, with 9 bases that match TRBD1. The germline V gene has CDR1 SGDLS and CDR2 YYNGEE. V shed 4 bases and J 1 base; nucleotides not matched to a gene: 6. This CDR3 has 17 residues. The CDR3 DNA follows: TGTGCCAGCAGCCGGGACAGGGTCCCGTCTGGGGCCAACGTCCTGACTTTC. Protein sequence: CASSRDRVPSGANVLTF. Combining the CDR3 with reference TRBV9 and TRBJ2-6 gives the whole variable domain DSGVTQTPKHLITATGQRVTLRCSPRSGDLSVYWYQQSLDQGLQFLIQYYNGEERAKGNILERFSAQQFPDLHSELNLSSLELGDSALYFCASSRDRVPSGANVLTFGAGSRLTVL.

This rearrangement joins TRBV30 to TRBJ1-3; possibly TRBD1 for D (5 bases). The V and J ends lost 0 bases and 2 bases respectively, with 11 bases between them. Germline V gives CDR1 GTSNPN, CDR2 SVGIG (reference sequence). The CDR3 loop spans 15 amino acids. The CDR3 is CAWSVPGGTGNTIYF. The CDR3 DNA reads as TGTGCCTGGAGTGTACCGGGGGGAACTGGAAACACCATATATTTT.

This sequence joins TRBV5-6 and TRBJ2-5; possible D gene TRBD1, 5 bases. CDR1 and CDR2 from the germline V gene are SGHDT and YYEEEE. The V end lost 0 bases, the J end lost 0 bases, and 9 bases lay between the germline ends. The CDR3 contains 15 residues. In DNA, the CDR3 is TGTGCCAGCAGCTTGGACCCAGGGAACCAAGAGACCCAGTACTTC. Encoded protein: CASSLDPGNQETQYF.

This clone was observed once. The chain links TRBV24-1 to TRBJ1-5; the match to TRBD1 covers 9 bases. CDR3 length: 16 amino acids. From germline, CDR1 is KGHDR and CDR2 SFDVKD. Unmatched junction bases numbered 3, after V lost 3 bases and J lost 1 base. The DNA for the CDR3 is TGTGCCACCAGTGATACGACAGGGGGGAGCAATCAGCCCCAGCATTTT. It codes for CATSDTTGGSNQPQHF.

This clone appeared a few times. The genes are TRBV5-1 and TRBJ2-1, with D possibly being TRBD1 (5 bases). The germline gives CDR1 SGHRS, CDR2 YFSETQ. Trimming removed 0 bases from V and 13 bases from J, with 14 bases in between. CDR3 size: 13 residues. In DNA form, the CDR3 reads TGCGCCAGCAGCTTGGTAGGATCCAGGGAACAGTTCTTC. Amino acid sequence: CASSLVGSREQFF.

V usage is TRBV6-5 and J usage is TRBJ2-1; a possible D gene is TRBD1 (5 bases). CDR1 is MNHEY and CDR2 is SVGAGI in the germline V gene. Deletions cut 7 bases from V and 0 bases from J, with 10 bases between. The CDR3 contains 14 residues. As DNA, the CDR3 is TGTGCCAGCAACCGACAGAGCTCCTACAATGAGCAGTTCTTC. Translating it yields CASNRQSSYNEQFF.